This TCR beta chain was sequenced during a study of Ad26.COV2.S vaccination and SARS-CoV-2 variants. The data were produced by immunoSEQ multiplex PCR, yet TCRdb's version contains in-frame clones alone and is incomplete. The sample has some 460,000 clones; 89% are singletons. The treatment: some 20 received Ad26.COV2.S at low or high dose, single or two shots; about 5 received placebo; per-sample allocation not given. At day 63 after the first vaccine or placebo injection, samples were drawn. This vaccine is an Ad26 vector that expresses the Wuhan-strain SARS-CoV-2 spike. Trimming cost V 3 bases and J 5 bases, with 13 bases left between them. The CDR3 length is 13 residues. Germline V gene sequence: CDR1 GTSNPN, CDR2 SVGIG (reference sequence).

The sequence was obtained from a person aged 18-65 years who received the Ad26.COV2.S COVID-19 vaccine or a placebo. Sequencing was performed on peripheral blood, taken in a trial of Ad26.COV2.S vaccine versus placebo. The chain joins TRBV30 to TRBJ1-2; D gene uncertain. Here the CDR3 DNA reads TGTGCCTGGAGGGTTCAGGAGGCTTATGGCTACACCTTC. As protein: CAWRVQEAYGYTF.